This entry lists 2 T cell receptor beta chains sequenced from one sample in a study of T cell responses to AZD1222 COVID-19 vaccine. Repertoires were generated with immunoSEQ multiplex PCR, while TCRdb's copy carries only in-frame clones and drops some. There are roughly 120,000 clones in the sample; 85% to 90% occur only once, and about 4.8% lies in the top ten. The sample here was peripheral blood, taken on day 0 of AZD1222 vaccination. These receptors all come from an adult in good health.

This chain links TRBV10-3 with TRBJ2-7; 7 bases are a match to TRBD2. The CDR3 is made up of 17 amino acids. V gave up 0 bases and J gave up 4 bases; unmatched junction bases: 12. CDR1 ENHRY and CDR2 SYGVKD come from the germline V gene. The CDR3 region is CAISESTLGEGGYEQYF. For the CDR3, the DNA is TGTGCCATCAGTGAGTCGACGCTGGGGGAGGGAGGATACGAGCAGTACTTC.

This sequence joins TRBV4-1 and TRBJ1-5, with 10 bases fitting TRBD1. With V trimmed by 4 bases and J by 3 bases, 9 bases remained unmatched. This CDR3 has 17 amino acids. The germline CDR1 and CDR2 sequences are MGHRA and YSYEKL. As DNA, the CDR3 is TGCGCCAGCAGCCGATTAACGGGACAGGGGCCCAATCAGCCCCAGCATTTT. Encoded protein: CASSRLTGQGPNQPQHF.